The source of this T cell receptor beta chain is a study of OX40 agonist ivuxolimab in advanced cancers. Study context: A mean age of approximately 58 years, range roughly 20 to 80, was recorded, and more than 80% were male. Anti-PD-1, anti-PD-L1 or anti-CTLA-4 therapy given earlier was allowed, and 40% had some.

Clones were sequenced by immunoSEQ multiplex PCR, and TCRdb holds only the in-frame ones, with some missing. The table lists over 35,000 clones, 87% of them singletons. Trimming removed 5 bases from V and 0 bases from J, with 13 bases in between. This CDR3 spans 15 amino acids. CDR1 and CDR2 (germline): MNHNY, SVGAGI (reference sequence). This receptor was taken from an adult with an advanced solid tumor such as melanoma, head and neck, liver or kidney cancer. The V and J genes are TRBV6-6 and TRBJ1-2; D is undetermined. This specimen consisted of CD4+ or CD8+ T cells sorted from blood, obtained in a trial of the OX40 agonist ivuxolimab. The CDR3 DNA sequence: TGTGCCAGCAGTCTAAAGCGTGCAGCTAACTATGGCTACACCTTC. Translation: CASSLKRAANYGYTF.